This passage covers 9 T cell receptor beta chains from one sample sequenced in a study of blood T cell repertoires in COVID-19. The assay was immunoSEQ multiplex PCR, and TCRdb's table has in-frame clones only and misses some. The sample includes 7,500 to 9,500 clones, 86% seen only once; the top ten take around 9%. The sequencing sample was made of peripheral blood. The origin of the receptors is a man aged 60 to 69 with acute or convalescent COVID-19.

The V and J genes are TRBV5-6 and TRBJ2-7, with a tentative D call TRBD2 (5 bases). The length of the CDR3 is 14 residues. V was shortened by 0 bases and J by 6 bases, with 13 bases between the two germline ends. Germline values: CDR1 SGHDT, CDR2 YYEEEE. Here the CDR3 reads CASSLASGFGEQYV. In nucleotides, the CDR3 is TGTGCCAGCAGCTTGGCATCGGGATTCGGCGAGCAGTACGTC.

The rearrangement links TRBV9 to TRBJ2-7; D is possibly TRBD2 (6 bases). Trimming took off 0 bases at V and 6 bases at J, with 19 bases between the two ends. This CDR3 spans 16 amino acids. Germline V gene sequence: CDR1 SGDLS, CDR2 YYNGEE. The CDR3 region has the DNA TGTGCCAGCAGCGTAGTTTGGGGGGACTTTAATTCCGAGCAGTACGTC. This codes for CASSVVWGDFNSEQYV.

The rearrangement joins TRBV6-5 to TRBJ1-5; D unclear. Trimming pared 0 bases from V and 4 bases from J, leaving 7 bases between. There are 14 residues in the CDR3. Germline loops: CDR1 MNHEY, CDR2 SVGAGI. The CDR3 DNA reads as TGTGCCAGCAGTTACTCCGGGGAGAATCAGCCCCAGCATTTT. Translating it yields CASSYSGENQPQHF.

The chain recombines TRBV10-2 with TRBJ1-6, with 10 bases fitting TRBD1. The CDR3 spans 14 residues. The ends lost 6 bases at V and 8 bases at J; junction bases unmatched: 4. CDR1 is WSHSY and CDR2 is SAAADI in the germline V gene. In nucleotides, the CDR3 is TGCGCCAGCAGCTCCGGGACAGGGGATTCACCCCTCCACTTT. It is translated as CASSSGTGDSPLHF.

This chain connects TRBV7-2 to TRBJ2-3; D not resolved. CDR3 length: 11 amino acids. Looked up from germline, CDR1 is SGHTA and CDR2 is FQGNSA. V lost 4 bases and J 5 bases, leaving 4 bases between the germline ends. CDR3 loop: CASSSIDTQYF. The CDR3, as DNA: TGTGCCAGCAGCTCCATAGATACGCAGTATTTT.

V and J are TRBV6-5 and TRBJ1-5, with D hard to call. Germline CDR1 MNHEY, CDR2 SVGAGI. The CDR3 is 15 amino acids. Trimming shortened V by 11 bases and J by 0 bases, and 17 bases separated the two germline ends. In nucleotides, the CDR3 is TGTGCCCACAACCCAAACCGATATAGCAATCAGCCCCAGCATTTT. It codes for CAHNPNRYSNQPQHF.

The chain links TRBV12-3 or TRBV12-4 to TRBJ1-2; D is uncertain. Deletions cut 6 bases from V and 5 bases from J, with 7 bases between. The length of the CDR3 is 11 residues. The CDR3: CASRTFYGYTF. The CDR3 DNA sequence: TGTGCCAGCAGAACTTTTTATGGCTACACCTTC.

The chain is built from TRBV7-8 and TRBJ2-6, with 10 nucleotides matching TRBD1. V shed 4 bases and J 3 bases; nucleotides not matched to a gene: 6. Germline V lookup: CDR1 SGHVS, CDR2 FQNEAQ. This CDR3 region has 17 residues. The CDR3 loop is CASSSGTGVIGANVLTF. CDR3 nucleotide sequence: TGTGCCAGCAGCTCCGGGACAGGGGTGATTGGGGCCAACGTCCTGACTTTC.

This chain links TRBV4-1 with TRBJ2-6; tentatively, D is TRBD1 (7 bases). The germline gives CDR1 MGHRA, CDR2 YSYEKL. The CDR3 is 16 amino acids. V lost 1 base, J lost 2 bases, and 9 bases lay in between. The CDR3 loop reads CASSQGGTAGANVLTF. Written as DNA, the CDR3 is TGCGCCAGCAGCCAAGGCGGGACAGCTGGGGCCAACGTCCTGACTTTC.